These 16 T cell receptor beta chains originate from one sample sequenced in a study of T cells after yellow fever vaccination. TCRdb reprocessed the 5' RACE reads via MiXCR and lists one record per CDR3 protein. The sample records about 300,000 distinct CDR3 sequences, approximately 7% being singletons. The input for sequencing was PBMCs, taken about 41 days after the first yellow fever vaccination. The receptors here all came from a man aged 18-30 years who received the YFV17D yellow fever vaccine.

Ten or more counts support this clonotype. CDR3 protein: CATYIPFRDHLTDTQYF. The CDR3 region has the DNA TGTGCCACCTATATACCATTCAGGGACCACCTCACAGATACGCAGTATTTT. V usage is TRBV12-3 or TRBV12-4 and J usage is TRBJ2-3; either TRBD1 or TRBD2 may supply D (5 bases each). Trimming stripped 10 bases from V and 2 bases from J, with 25 bases between. The CDR3 is 17 residues long.

This clonotype was counted a few times. The V call is TRBV15, the J call TRBJ2-7, with 9 nucleotides matching TRBD1. Germline V gene sequence: CDR1 LNHNV, CDR2 YYDKDF (reference sequence). After removal of 3 bases from V and 6 bases from J, the junction contained 9 bases not matched to a gene. This CDR3 region has 15 residues. CDR3 bases: TGTGCCACCAGCAGTCCGGGACAGGGAATTGGCGAGCAGTACTTC. Translating it yields CATSSPGQGIGEQYF.

The J gene is TRBJ1-2, the V gene TRBV18; D perhaps matches TRBD1 (6 bases). Trimming removed 0 bases from V and 5 bases from J, with 13 bases in between. The CDR3 covers 15 residues. Looked up from germline, CDR1 is KGHSH and CDR2 is LQKENI. CDR3 bases: TGTGCCAGCTCACCACCGCCAGGGGTTGGATATGGCTACACCTTC. It specifies CASSPPPGVGYGYTF. The full variable domain, with the rest looked up from reference TRBV18 and TRBJ1-2, is NAGVMQNPRHLVRRRGQEARLRCSPMKGHSHVYWYRQLPEEGLKFMVYLQKENIIDESGMPKERFSAEFPKEGPSILRIQQVVRGDSAAYFCASSPPPGVGYGYTFGSGTRLTVV.

This clonotype was seen only a few times. The chain employs TRBV30 and TRBJ1-2; the D gene is possibly TRBD1 (5 bases). Germline CDR1 GTSNPN, CDR2 SVGIG (reference sequence). V was pared by 4 bases and J by 3 bases, with 6 bases between. The CDR3 has 11 residues. The CDR3 is CAWTRDYGYTF. CDR3 DNA sequence: TGTGCCTGGACCAGGGACTATGGCTACACCTTC.

The chain combines TRBV4-3 with TRBJ2-7, with TRBD1 identical over 7 bases. V gave up 1 base and J gave up 6 bases; unmatched junction bases: 3. The CDR3 is 13 amino acids. From germline, CDR1 is LGHNA and CDR2 YSLEER. CDR3 coding DNA: TGCGCCAGCAGCCAAGTACAGGGGTTCGAGCAGTACTTC. This encodes CASSQVQGFEQYF.

This clonotype was observed a handful of times. The chain links TRBV5-1 to TRBJ1-4; D might be TRBD1 (5 bases). This CDR3 has 14 residues. CDR1 is SGHRS, CDR2 YFSETQ, per germline. The V gene lost 4 bases and the J gene lost 7 bases, with 14 bases spanning the gap. As DNA, the CDR3 is TGCGCCAGCAGCGAGGGCGGGACCGGTGAAAAACTGTTTTTT. It encodes CASSEGGTGEKLFF.

This clonotype was seen more than once but under ten times. The V and J genes are TRBV5-6 and TRBJ2-3; D gene ambiguous. This CDR3 contains 17 residues. With 5 bases removed from V and 0 bases from J, the gap between germline ends came to 19 bases. Germline V gene sequence: CDR1 SGHDT, CDR2 YYEEEE. CDR3 coding DNA: TGTGCCAGCAGACCCTCTTGGGTAGCTGCTAGCACAGATACGCAGTATTTT. Encoded protein: CASRPSWVAASTDTQYF.

This clonotype was picked up a small number of times. The chain employs TRBV6-1 and TRBJ2-1; D is possibly TRBD1 (5 bases). The CDR3 covers 13 residues. Per the germline V gene, CDR1 is MNHNS and CDR2 is SASEGT. With 5 bases removed from V and 5 bases from J, the gap between germline ends came to 10 bases. The CDR3 nucleotides read TGTGCCAGCAGTAAGGGGTGGAACAATGAGCAGTTCTTC. It is translated as CASSKGWNNEQFF.

This clonotype has just a few counts. The chain has TRBV5-1 and TRBJ2-1; 12 bases fit TRBD2. Germline CDR1 and CDR2: SGHRS and YFSETQ. The CDR3 sequence is 18 residues long. V lost 5 bases to trimming and J lost 3 bases; unmatched junction nucleotides: 12. The DNA for the CDR3 is TGCGCCAGCAGTCTTTTGGCCCTAGCGGGGGGGTACTACAATGAGCAGTTCTTC. This gives the protein CASSLLALAGGYYNEQFF.

Notes on this clonotype: A read error may produce the germline difference seen at one junction end. This chain joins TRBV4-3 and TRBJ2-5, with D perhaps TRBD1 or TRBD2 (6 bases each). The CDR3 is 14 amino acids. Per germline, CDR1 LGHNA and CDR2 YSLEER. CDR3 nucleotide sequence: TGCGCCAGCAGCCCCGGGGGCAGCCCAGAGACCCAGCACTTC. It encodes CASSPGGSPETQHF.

The chain joins TRBV15 to TRBJ2-3; no reliable D call. The length of the CDR3 is 12 residues. Trimming shortened V by 4 bases and J by 2 bases, and 4 bases separated the two germline ends. Germline V lookup: CDR1 LNHNV, CDR2 YYDKDF (reference sequence). The CDR3 bases are TGTGCCACCAGCAAAACCACAGATACGCAGTATTTT. Encoded protein: CATSKTTDTQYF.

This clonotype has a handful of counts. This chain links TRBV7-3 with TRBJ2-7, with 7 bases fitting TRBD2. The V gene end was trimmed by 4 bases and the J gene end by 5 bases; junction bases not matched to a gene: 8. The CDR3 is 14 amino acids. Germline V lookup: CDR1 SGHTA, CDR2 FQGTGA. The chain's CDR3 is CASSSGGWGNEQYF. Here the CDR3 DNA reads TGTGCCAGCAGCTCGGGAGGATGGGGCAACGAGCAGTACTTC.

The V gene is TRBV6-5, the J gene TRBJ2-1; TRBD2 is a possible D gene (5 bases). Germline V lookup: CDR1 MNHEY, CDR2 SVGAGI. The V and J ends lost 2 bases and 8 bases respectively, with 13 bases between them. The CDR3 has 14 amino acids. CDR3 protein: CASSYLLEGHEQFF. The CDR3, as DNA: TGTGCCAGCAGTTACCTCTTAGAGGGCCATGAGCAGTTCTTC.

This clonotype was seen a single time. The J gene is TRBJ2-3, the V gene TRBV6-2 or TRBV6-3, with 12 bases aligning to TRBD1. This CDR3 comprises 16 residues. Trimming cost V 5 bases and J 6 bases; bases outside gene matches: 9. CDR1 and CDR2 (germline): MNHEY, SVGEGT. CDR3 residues: CASSPRDRGRGDTQYF. In nucleotides, the CDR3 is TGTGCCAGCAGTCCCCGGGACAGGGGGCGTGGGGATACGCAGTATTTT.

This clonotype was seen at least ten times. This rearrangement joins TRBV20-1 to TRBJ2-7; no definite D call. The germline gives CDR1 DFQATT, CDR2 SNEGSKA (reference sequence). This CDR3 comprises 12 residues. V lost 0 bases to trimming and J lost 5 bases, with 8 bases between them. CDR3 residues: CSARDLTHEQYF. The DNA of the CDR3 is TGCAGTGCTAGAGATCTGACCCACGAGCAGTACTTC.

The V call is TRBV6-5, the J call TRBJ2-7, with D uncertain. V was pared by 2 bases and J by 2 bases, with 7 bases between. Germline V gives CDR1 MNHEY, CDR2 SVGAGI. The length of the CDR3 is 13 residues. In DNA form, the CDR3 reads TGTGCCAGCAGTTACGGAGCAACCTACGAGCAGTACGTC. Protein sequence: CASSYGATYEQYV.